This TCR beta chain was sequenced for a study of spatial heterogeneity in lung cancer. TCRdb reanalysed the 5' RACE reads using MiXCR and keeps one entry per CDR3 protein. The table has tens of thousands of distinct CDR3 sequences, roughly 15% seen once. This sample's time point: sample taken at primary tumor resection. The input material, whole RNA from tumor, nontumor lung or frozen PBMC, was sequenced unsorted. The ends were cut back, 4 bases at V and 4 bases at J, with 4 bases in the middle. The CDR3 length is 11 residues. This TCR was recovered from a male donor with early-stage non-small cell lung cancer. The sample was PBMCs, taken at surgery. The chain recombines TRBV12-3 or TRBV12-4 with TRBJ1-1; D gene unclear. CDR3 in DNA: TGTGCCAGCAGTTCAGGCACTGAAGCTTTCTTT. It translates to CASSSGTEAFF.